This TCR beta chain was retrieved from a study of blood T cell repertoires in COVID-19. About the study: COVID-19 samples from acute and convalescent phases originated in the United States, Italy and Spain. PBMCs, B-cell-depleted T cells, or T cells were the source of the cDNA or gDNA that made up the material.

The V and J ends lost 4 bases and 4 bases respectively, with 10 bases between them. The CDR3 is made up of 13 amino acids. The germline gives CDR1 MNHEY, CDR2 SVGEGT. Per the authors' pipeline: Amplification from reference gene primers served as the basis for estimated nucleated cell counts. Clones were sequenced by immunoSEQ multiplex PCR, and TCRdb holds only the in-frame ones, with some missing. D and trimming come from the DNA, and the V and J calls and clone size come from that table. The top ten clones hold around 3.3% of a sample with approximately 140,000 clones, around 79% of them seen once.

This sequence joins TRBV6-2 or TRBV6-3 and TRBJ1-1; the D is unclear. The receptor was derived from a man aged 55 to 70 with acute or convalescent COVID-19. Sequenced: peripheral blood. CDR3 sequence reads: CASSSQVVTEAFF. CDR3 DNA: TGTGCCAGCAGTTCGCAGGTAGTCACTGAAGCTTTCTTT.